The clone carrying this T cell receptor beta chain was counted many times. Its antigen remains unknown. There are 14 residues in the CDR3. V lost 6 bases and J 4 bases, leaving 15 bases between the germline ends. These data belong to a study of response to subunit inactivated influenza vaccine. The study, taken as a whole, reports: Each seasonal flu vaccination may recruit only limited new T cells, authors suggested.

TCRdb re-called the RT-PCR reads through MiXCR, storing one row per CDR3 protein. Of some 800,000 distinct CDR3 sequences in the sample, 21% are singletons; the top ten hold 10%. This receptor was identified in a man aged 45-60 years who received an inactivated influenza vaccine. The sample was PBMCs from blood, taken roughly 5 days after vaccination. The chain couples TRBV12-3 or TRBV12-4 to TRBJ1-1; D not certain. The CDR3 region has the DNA TGTGCCAGCAGAGGGATATCCCATGGCACTGAAGCTTTCTTT. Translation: CASRGISHGTEAFF.